The clone carrying this TCR beta chain came up a few times. Its antigen is as yet unknown. Treatment of the sample: roughly 10-day PBMC culture with coronavirus spike peptide pools or control peptides (ViraFEST assay). Negative selection purified CD4+ T cells after 10 days of culture. The germline V and J ends were trimmed by 1 base and 6 bases, with 15 bases remaining between them. In germline, CDR1 is SQVTM, CDR2 ANQGSEA. The CDR3 has 14 residues. The Oncomine TCR Beta short-read assay sequenced DNA from cultured CD4+ T cells. Genomic DNA extraction was carried out from cultured CD4+ T cells. Each CDR3 protein gets one entry after TCRdb re-called the PCR reads with MiXCR. The sample holds 9,500 to 10,000 distinct CDR3 sequences, 35% to 50% seen once. This entry comes from a study of vaccination and CD4 T cells after COVID-19. Whole-study results and caveats: Median SARS-CoV-2-reactive clonotypes rose from around 19 to 38, not significantly. A median about 83% of convalescent patients' SARS-CoV-2-reactive clones emerged only after vaccination.

The sample taken for sequencing was CD4+ T cells from blood, cultured in vitro. The rearrangement uses TRBV29-1 and TRBJ1-1; D call uncertain. This TCR came from a human donor who had recovered from COVID-19. Here the CDR3 DNA reads TGCAGCGTTGAAGGCGGCGGCCGCACTTCTGAAGCTTTCTTT. Protein sequence: CSVEGGGRTSEAFF.